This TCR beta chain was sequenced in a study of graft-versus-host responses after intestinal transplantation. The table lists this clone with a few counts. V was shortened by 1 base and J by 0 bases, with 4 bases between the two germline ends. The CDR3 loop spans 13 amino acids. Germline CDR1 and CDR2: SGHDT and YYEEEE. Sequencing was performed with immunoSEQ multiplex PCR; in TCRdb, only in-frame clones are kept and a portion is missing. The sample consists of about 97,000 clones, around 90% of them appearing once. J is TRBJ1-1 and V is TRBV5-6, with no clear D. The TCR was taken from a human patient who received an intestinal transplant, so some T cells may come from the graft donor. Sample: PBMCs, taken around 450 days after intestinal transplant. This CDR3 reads CASSLRMNTEAFF. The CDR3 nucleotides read TGTGCCAGCAGCTTGCGGATGAACACTGAAGCTTTCTTT.